This T cell receptor beta chain emerged from a study of T-cell memory formation after mild COVID-19. V was cut by 0 bases and J by 1 base, with 2 bases left in between. This CDR3 contains 12 residues. Looked up from germline, CDR1 is SGHRS and CDR2 is YFSETQ. TCRdb re-called the 5' RACE reads with MiXCR, one entry per CDR3 protein. The sample carries 300,000 to 350,000 distinct CDR3 sequences, 15% to 20% recorded once. The TCR sequence derives from a man aged 18 to 29 who had mild COVID-19 (a few samples of this study predate the infection). Cell type and time point are not known. The sequenced sample consisted of PBMCs or a T cell subset sorted from them (not recorded which). The rearrangement uses TRBV5-1 and TRBJ2-7; D unclear. CDR3 in amino acids: CASSLESYEQYF. DNA for the CDR3: TGCGCCAGCAGCTTGGAATCCTACGAGCAGTACTTC.